Included here is one TCR beta chain sequence, with context. These data belong to a study of technical replicates of blood from a handful of donors. The junction had 7 bases not matched to a gene; V was cut back by 6 bases and J by 3 bases. Germline V gives CDR1 MNHEY, CDR2 SVGAGI. This CDR3 region has 15 residues. Sequencing was performed with immunoSEQ multiplex PCR; in TCRdb, only in-frame clones are kept and a portion is missing. The data show under 85,000 clones, about 92% seen once. The TCR sequence derives from a human donor in good health. This chain joins TRBV6-5 and TRBJ2-1; TRBD2 matches 8 bases. Sequenced sample: T cells isolated from PBMCs. CDR3 bases: TGTGCCAGCAGGTCCGGGACTAGACACTACAATGAGCAGTTCTTC. Encoded protein: CASRSGTRHYNEQFF.